One T cell receptor beta chain is described in this entry. Germline V gives CDR1 SGHTA, CDR2 FQGTGA. V was trimmed by 5 bases and J by 3 bases, leaving 13 bases between them. CDR3 length: 14 residues. The sample belongs to a study of blood T cell repertoires in COVID-19. TCRdb's table, derived via immunoSEQ multiplex PCR, lists solely in-frame clones and lacks some. The table has 63,000 or so clones, about 81% seen once. The clonotype comes from a human donor in a cohort sampled during active COVID-19. This chain uses TRBV7-3 with TRBJ2-5; tentatively, D is TRBD1 (6 bases). Sequencing used peripheral blood. The CDR3 protein is CASSPTGGEETQYF. The CDR3 DNA follows: TGTGCCAGCAGCCCCACTGGGGGCGAAGAGACCCAGTACTTC.